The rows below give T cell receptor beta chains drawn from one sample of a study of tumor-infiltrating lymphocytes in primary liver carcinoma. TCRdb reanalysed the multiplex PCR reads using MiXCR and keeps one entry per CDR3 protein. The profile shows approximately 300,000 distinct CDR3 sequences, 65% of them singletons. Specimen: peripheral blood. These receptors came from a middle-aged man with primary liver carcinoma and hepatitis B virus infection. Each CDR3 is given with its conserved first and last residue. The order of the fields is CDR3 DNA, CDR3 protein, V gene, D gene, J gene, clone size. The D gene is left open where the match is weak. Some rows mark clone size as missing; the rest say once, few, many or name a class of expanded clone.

CDR3nt: TGTGCCAGCAGCCAAGGTTCTGGGAGGGGCGCTTACTTCGGGGAGACCCAGTACTTC; CDR3aa: CASSQGSGRGAYFGETQYF; v_gene: TRBV14; d_gene: TRBD2; j_gene: TRBJ2-5; abundance: many
CDR3nt: TGTGCCAGCAGCCAAGATAGGTTGATATCGGGGAACGAGCTGTACTTC; CDR3aa: CASSQDRLISGNELYF; v_gene: TRBV14; d_gene: -; j_gene: TRBJ2-7; abundance: -
CDR3nt: TGCAGCGTCACTGGCGGGATAGACACCGGGGAGCTCTTTTTT; CDR3aa: CSVTGGIDTGELFF; v_gene: TRBV29-1; d_gene: -; j_gene: TRBJ2-2; abundance: once
CDR3nt: TGTGCCAGCAATGAAAGACGCTCGGACACTGAAGCATTCTTT; CDR3aa: CASNERRSDTEAFF; v_gene: TRBV6-1; d_gene: -; j_gene: TRBJ1-1; abundance: -
CDR3nt: TGTGCCAGCAGCTTACTCGGGGCAGGCGGCGCGAACACTGAAGCTTTCTTT; CDR3aa: CASSLLGAGGANTEAFF; v_gene: TRBV11-2; d_gene: -; j_gene: TRBJ1-1; abundance: -
CDR3nt: TGTGCCAGCAGCCGCGCCTTAGGACTGGACGGAAACACCATATATTTT; CDR3aa: CASSRALGLDGNTIYF; v_gene: TRBV6-1; d_gene: -; j_gene: TRBJ1-3; abundance: -
CDR3nt: TGTGCCAGCAGTCTAGGACGGTACTACGAGCAGTACTTC; CDR3aa: CASSLGRYYEQYF; v_gene: TRBV6-1; d_gene: -; j_gene: TRBJ2-7; abundance: many
CDR3nt: TGTGCCTGCAGCTTAGCAACGACAGAACAAGAGACCCAGTACTTC; CDR3aa: CACSLATTEQETQYF; v_gene: TRBV7-8; d_gene: -; j_gene: TRBJ2-5; abundance: -
CDR3nt: TGCGCCAGCAGCAATAGCAGGCCCTACGATCGGCAGTACTTC; CDR3aa: CASSNSRPYDRQYF; v_gene: TRBV4-1; d_gene: -; j_gene: TRBJ2-7; abundance: many
CDR3nt: TGCACCAGCAGCCCCTCGGGGAGGGGCGCGGACGAGCAGTACTTC; CDR3aa: CTSSPSGRGADEQYF; v_gene: TRBV4-3; d_gene: TRBD2; j_gene: TRBJ2-7; abundance: -
CDR3nt: TGTGCCAGCAGCCTCCGACGAAGCGGAGCCCAGTACTTC; CDR3aa: CASSLRRSGAQYF; v_gene: TRBV7-2; d_gene: -; j_gene: TRBJ2-5; abundance: -
CDR3nt: TGCGCCAGCAGCCTGAACAGGTTAAATGGCTACACCTTC; CDR3aa: CASSLNRLNGYTF; v_gene: TRBV10-2; d_gene: -; j_gene: TRBJ1-2; abundance: -
CDR3nt: TGTGCCAGCGGAGCGTTCAATGAGCAGTTCTTC; CDR3aa: CASGAFNEQFF; v_gene: TRBV28; d_gene: -; j_gene: TRBJ2-1; abundance: few
CDR3nt: TGTGCCAGTCAACAGGGTACTGAAGCTTTCTTT; CDR3aa: CASQQGTEAFF; v_gene: TRBV12-3/TRBV12-4; d_gene: -; j_gene: TRBJ1-1; abundance: many
CDR3nt: TGTGCCAGCAGCTTTGGCATCCAAGAGACCCAGTACTTC; CDR3aa: CASSFGIQETQYF; v_gene: TRBV5-4; d_gene: -; j_gene: TRBJ2-5; abundance: -
CDR3nt: TGTGTCAGTAGCCCGGGGTTTGGGCTCACAGAAACGCAGTATTTT; CDR3aa: CVSSPGFGLTETQYF; v_gene: TRBV4-3; d_gene: -; j_gene: TRBJ2-3; abundance: -
CDR3nt: TGCAGCGTTTCTGGTGGTTATAACACTGAAGTTTTCTTT; CDR3aa: CSVSGGYNTEVFF; v_gene: TRBV29-1; d_gene: -; j_gene: TRBJ1-1; abundance: once
CDR3nt: TGCGCCAGCCAGAAGGGACAGGGGAATGAAAAACTGTTTTTT; CDR3aa: CASQKGQGNEKLFF; v_gene: TRBV4-3; d_gene: TRBD1; j_gene: TRBJ1-4; abundance: many
CDR3nt: TGTGCCAGCGGCCCTAACACAGCTGGTTCACCCCTCCACTTT; CDR3aa: CASGPNTAGSPLHF; v_gene: TRBV6-6; d_gene: -; j_gene: TRBJ1-6; abundance: -
CDR3nt: TGTGCCAGCAGATGGGGACAGGGGAGCTCGAACACCGGGGAGCTGTTTTTT; CDR3aa: CASRWGQGSSNTGELFF; v_gene: TRBV6-1; d_gene: TRBD1; j_gene: TRBJ2-2; abundance: many
CDR3nt: TGTGCCTTCAACCAGTGGGGACCGACCACAGATACGCAGTATTTT; CDR3aa: CAFNQWGPTTDTQYF; v_gene: TRBV10-3; d_gene: -; j_gene: TRBJ2-3; abundance: -
CDR3nt: TGTGCCAGCGACCCTCTAGCGGGAGACGACAATGAGCGGTTCTTC; CDR3aa: CASDPLAGDDNERFF; v_gene: TRBV11-2; d_gene: TRBD2; j_gene: TRBJ2-1; abundance: -
CDR3nt: TGTGCCAGCAGATCATCGGGACAGGGGCGCGAGCAGTACTTC; CDR3aa: CASRSSGQGREQYF; v_gene: TRBV6-2/TRBV6-3; d_gene: TRBD1; j_gene: TRBJ2-7; abundance: many
CDR3nt: TGTGCCAGCAGCCAAGTCCCTAGTTTCGGGGAGCAGTACTTC; CDR3aa: CASSQVPSFGEQYF; v_gene: TRBV14; d_gene: -; j_gene: TRBJ2-7; abundance: -
CDR3nt: TGTGCCAGCAGCTTTAGCGGGAGTTACGAGCGGTACTTC; CDR3aa: CASSFSGSYERYF; v_gene: TRBV5-4; d_gene: TRBD2; j_gene: TRBJ2-7; abundance: -
CDR3nt: TGTGCCTGGAGTTCGGGTAGCAATCAGCCCCAGCATTTT; CDR3aa: CAWSSGSNQPQHF; v_gene: TRBV30; d_gene: -; j_gene: TRBJ1-5; abundance: few
CDR3nt: TGTGCCAGCAGCTTGAGTCAGGGAGCAGAGACCCAGTACTTC; CDR3aa: CASSLSQGAETQYF; v_gene: TRBV5-4; d_gene: -; j_gene: TRBJ2-5; abundance: few
CDR3nt: TGCGCCAGCAGTATGGGACAGGGAGGTGGCTACACCTTC; CDR3aa: CASSMGQGGGYTF; v_gene: TRBV5-1; d_gene: TRBD1; j_gene: TRBJ1-2; abundance: -
CDR3nt: TGTGCCAGTATCTCTCAAGCGGGTCTTCCGTCCAATGAGCAGCTCTTC; CDR3aa: CASISQAGLPSNEQLF; v_gene: TRBV12-3/TRBV12-4; d_gene: -; j_gene: TRBJ2-1; abundance: -
CDR3nt: TGTGCCAGCAGTCAAGAAGGGCGAAACCTCCACGAGACCCAGTACTTC; CDR3aa: CASSQEGRNLHETQYF; v_gene: TRBV4-2; d_gene: -; j_gene: TRBJ2-5; abundance: -
CDR3nt: TGTGCCAGCAGCGTAGAAGACAGGCGGAATTCACCCCTCCACTTT; CDR3aa: CASSVEDRRNSPLHF; v_gene: TRBV9; d_gene: -; j_gene: TRBJ1-6; abundance: -
CDR3nt: TGTGCCAGCAGTTTATCAGTGAGGCTAGCGGGATGGACCAAAAACATTCAGTACTTC; CDR3aa: CASSLSVRLAGWTKNIQYF; v_gene: TRBV28; d_gene: TRBD2; j_gene: TRBJ2-4; abundance: -
CDR3nt: TGTGCCAGCAGTTCCTCGGGACAGGAAGCTTTCTTT; CDR3aa: CASSSSGQEAFF; v_gene: TRBV28; d_gene: TRBD1; j_gene: TRBJ1-1; abundance: -
CDR3nt: TGTGCCAGCCCTCCGGGGGCAAGCGCCGAATACACTGAAGCTTTCTTT; CDR3aa: CASPPGASAEYTEAFF; v_gene: TRBV11-3; d_gene: -; j_gene: TRBJ1-1; abundance: -
CDR3nt: TGTGCCAGTAGTACCCAGGTAGCTGAAGCTTTCTTT; CDR3aa: CASSTQVAEAFF; v_gene: TRBV19; d_gene: -; j_gene: TRBJ1-1; abundance: -
CDR3nt: TGTGCCAGCAGCGCCCCTTTGGATGAGCAGTTCTTC; CDR3aa: CASSAPLDEQFF; v_gene: TRBV7-9; d_gene: -; j_gene: TRBJ2-1; abundance: once
CDR3nt: TGCGCCAGCAGTCCCGTAGAGGGGAGCAATCAGCACCAGCATTTT; CDR3aa: CASSPVEGSNQHQHF; v_gene: TRBV4-1; d_gene: -; j_gene: TRBJ1-5; abundance: -
CDR3nt: TGCAGTGCCGACCCGAAAGCGGGAAAGGACGAGCAGTACTTC; CDR3aa: CSADPKAGKDEQYF; v_gene: TRBV20-1; d_gene: TRBD2; j_gene: TRBJ2-7; abundance: -
CDR3nt: TGCAGCGTTATCGGCGTCTACTACACGAATGAGCAGTTCTTC; CDR3aa: CSVIGVYYTNEQFF; v_gene: TRBV29-1; d_gene: -; j_gene: TRBJ2-1; abundance: many
CDR3nt: TGTGCCAGCAGCTTGTGGGTAGCGACCGGCACAGAAACGCAGTATTTT; CDR3aa: CASSLWVATGTETQYF; v_gene: TRBV5-1; d_gene: -; j_gene: TRBJ2-3; abundance: -
CDR3nt: TGTGCCAGCAGTTTCTCAGGGATACCAGTAAACACCGGGGAGCTGTTTTTT; CDR3aa: CASSFSGIPVNTGELFF; v_gene: TRBV6-5; d_gene: -; j_gene: TRBJ2-2; abundance: -
CDR3nt: TGTGCCAGCAGCGTCCCGACGGGCAACTATGGCTACACCTTC; CDR3aa: CASSVPTGNYGYTF; v_gene: TRBV5-4; d_gene: -; j_gene: TRBJ1-2; abundance: -